This T cell receptor beta chain was documented in a study of T cells after yellow fever vaccination (dated by TCRdb to the late 2010s). Some background on the complete study: The SMART-Seq v4 Ultra Low Input RNA kit was used to prepare libraries from fractions with low cell numbers. To track T-cell clones before and after primary and booster YFV17D yellow fever vaccination, bulk TCR alpha and beta repertoires were sequenced longitudinally. The cohort comprised two healthy male donors, one aged 18 to 29 and one aged 30 to 40 years. Blood was collected at multiple timepoints before and after primary and secondary immunization, and bulk PBMC replicates and cell subsets were isolated.

This clonotype was observed a handful of times. Its antigen specificity is not known. Nothing much larger sits one base from this clone, and base qualities are not available. CDR1 and CDR2 (KGHSH, LQKENI) derive from the germline V gene. V loses 3 bases, J loses 7 bases, and the germline ends lie 28 bases apart. The CDR3, cysteine through phenylalanine, is 18 amino acids long. Only CDR3 DNA remains: 54 bases, in frame from the first base. The paper's findings and limits, for the study overall: Most clones expanded after primary vaccination (almost 97% of CD4 and roughly 90% of CD8) were re-detected after the booster, suggesting that broad memory maintenance occurred. A small fraction of clonotypes appeared in both the CD4 and CD8 compartments, likely as a result of convergent recombination. Computational filtering was required because FACS-sorted repertoires could contain abundant contaminating clonotypes from the bulk population. Only a couple of donors were included in the study, so the extent to which the findings can be generalized is limited. The secondary T-cell response was found to be weaker but faster than the primary response, with a peak reached on day 5 rather than on day 15.

Synthesis of TCR cDNA relied on 5'RACE template switching, a step that introduced a universal primer site along with unique molecular identifiers. Priming of cDNA synthesis was performed from both the TCR alpha and TCR beta constant segments. Library amplification involved two PCR steps, and the second step added sample barcodes and sequencing adapters. Sequencing of the libraries was done on either Illumina HiSeq 2500 (2x100 bp) or NovaSeq (2x150 bp). The study's processing was this. MIGEC handled demultiplexing of reads and collapsing into UMI consensus sequences, while MiXCR performed V(D)J alignment. Using edgeR on replicate PBMC samples, clonotypes were called vaccine-responding if FDR was below 0.01 and the log2 fold change was above 5 up to day 15. Bulk clonotypes were assigned CD4 or CD8 identity according to which sequenced CD4 or CD8 repertoire held them at higher abundance. TCRdb trimmed public reads at Q25 via fastp, called clones via MiXCR and kept in-frame beta chains. All rows with the same CDR3 protein become a single entry with the most common DNA and genes. The V and J calls were determined by TCRdb, not by the authors. The sample table contains approximately 510,000 distinct CDR3 sequences; only one count was recorded for 21% of them. The ten largest clones capture 16% of the sample.

The treatment or condition label, read with the paper, signifies: live attenuated yellow fever vaccine strain. At each blood-draw timepoint, two biological replicates of bulk PBMCs were collected. A standard Ficoll-Paque protocol was used to isolate PBMCs from peripheral blood. TriZol was used to extract RNA from bulk PBMCs, from CD4 and CD8 fractions, and from dextramer-positive and dextramer-negative fractions. The sequence is built from TRBV18 and TRBJ2-7, with the D assignment possibly TRBD1 or TRBD2, given 5 matching bases for each. The sample here was PBMCs, taken roughly 23 days after the first yellow fever vaccination. The TCR comes from a young man who received the YFV17D yellow fever vaccine. This receptor has the CDR3 CASSPQLGVGTRTGEQYF. The base sequence is TGTGCCAGCTCACCTCAGTTAGGGGTTGGGACCAGAACGGGGGAGCAGTACTTC.